Below, 25 T cell receptor beta chains from the same sample are listed, as sequenced in a study of response to subunit inactivated influenza vaccine. Using its own MiXCR run on the RT-PCR reads, TCRdb lists one record per CDR3 protein. The repertoire consists of roughly 570,000 distinct CDR3 sequences, with approximately 15% occurring once and the leading ten covering over 8.5%. Sequences were derived from PBMCs from blood, sampled approximately 12 days after vaccination. All receptors derive from a man between 50 and 59 years old who received an inactivated influenza vaccine.

The genes are TRBV12-3 or TRBV12-4 and TRBJ1-1; D possibly corresponds to TRBD1 (5 bases). The CDR3 has 14 residues. The V and J ends lost 5 bases and 1 base respectively, with 11 bases between them. CDR3 sequence (DNA): TGTGCCAGCAGTGCCTCGAGGGGGAACACTGAAGCTTTCTTT. This codes for CASSASRGNTEAFF.

This clonotype has a count of ten or more. The chain joins TRBV11-2 to TRBJ2-5; 10 bases agree with TRBD2. The CDR3 is made up of 15 amino acids. V trimming: 5 bases; J trimming: 1 base; junction bases outside the gene matches: 4. Germline V gene sequence: CDR1 SGHAT, CDR2 FQNNGV. This CDR3 is CASSISSGSQETQYF. The CDR3 region has the DNA TGTGCCAGCAGCATTTCTAGCGGGAGCCAAGAGACCCAGTACTTC.

This clonotype showed up many times. This chain uses TRBV4-3 with TRBJ1-6, with a tentative D call TRBD1 (6 bases). The germline V and J ends were trimmed by 4 bases and 1 base, with 8 bases remaining between them. CDR1 is LGHNA and CDR2 is YSLEER in the germline V gene. The CDR3 length is 15 residues. The DNA for the CDR3 is TGCGCCAGCAGCCCCGGACAGTCCTATAATTCACCCCTCCACTTT. Protein: CASSPGQSYNSPLHF.

The chain employs TRBV12-3 or TRBV12-4 and TRBJ1-2; D may be TRBD1 (5 bases). V was shortened by 6 bases and J by 3 bases, with 14 bases between the two germline ends. This CDR3 is built from 14 residues. CDR3 sequence (DNA): TGTGCCAGCAGCCTTCGGGGGGTGGACTATGGCTACACCTTC. It specifies CASSLRGVDYGYTF.

V is TRBV21-1 and J is TRBJ2-5; the tabulated D call, TRBD2, remains unverified against the DNA. TRBV21-1 is tagged as a pseudogene. The CDR3 runs to 17 residues. CDR3 in DNA: TGTGCCAGCAGCAAAGCTGAGCCAGCGGGGGATCAAGAGACCCAGTACTTC. Its protein product is CASSKAEPAGDQETQYF.

This sequence joins TRBV29-1 and TRBJ2-3, with D perhaps TRBD1 (5 bases). CDR1 SQVTM and CDR2 ANQGSEA come from the germline V gene. V was cut by 6 bases and J by 2 bases, with 15 bases left in between. The length of the CDR3 is 14 residues. CDR3 region: CSVAGGAITDTQYF. CDR3 bases: TGCAGCGTCGCTGGTGGGGCTATCACAGATACGCAGTATTTT.

This clonotype was counted between two and nine times. J is TRBJ2-1 and V is TRBV12-3 or TRBV12-4; no reliable D call. The CDR3 is 13 residues long. V was shortened by 1 base and J by 7 bases, with 8 bases between the two germline ends. CDR3 protein: CASSLGGMNEQFF. Written as DNA, the CDR3 is TGTGCCAGCAGTTTAGGGGGTATGAATGAGCAGTTCTTC.

The chain has TRBV11-2 and TRBJ2-3, with 10 bases fitting TRBD2. The V segment lost 2 bases and the J segment 3 bases; nucleotides outside the gene matches: 11. The CDR3 extends over 18 amino acids. Germline-derived CDR1 and CDR2 are SGHAT and FQNNGV. The DNA for the CDR3 is TGTGCCAGCAGCTTACTAGCGGGAGAGGGACGGAGGACAGATACGCAGTATTTT. This gives the protein CASSLLAGEGRRTDTQYF.

This clonotype was picked up a small number of times. The rearrangement uses TRBV12-3 or TRBV12-4 and TRBJ2-1; TRBD2 aligns across 12 bases. V gave up 6 bases and J gave up 9 bases; unmatched junction bases: 9. The CDR3 loop spans 15 amino acids. The chain's CDR3 is CASSLGLAGPTEQFF. CDR3 DNA sequence: TGTGCCAGCAGCCTGGGACTAGCGGGCCCTACTGAGCAGTTCTTC.

This clonotype was seen only a few times. The genes are TRBV10-2 and TRBJ1-4, with a possible D match to TRBD1 (5 bases). V was cut by 8 bases and J by 10 bases, with 8 bases left in between. This CDR3 has 10 residues. Germline V gives CDR1 WSHSY, CDR2 SAAADI. The chain's CDR3 is CASGGGKLFF. CDR3 DNA: TGCGCCAGCGGGGGGGGAAAACTGTTTTTT.

The V gene is TRBV6-1, the J gene TRBJ1-1; D remains ambiguous. This CDR3 region has 12 residues. Germline CDR1 reads MNHNS; CDR2 reads SASEGT. V lost 6 bases to trimming and J lost 4 bases, with 9 bases between them. The CDR3 loop is CASREGFTEAFF. The CDR3, as DNA: TGTGCCAGCAGAGAGGGCTTCACTGAAGCTTTCTTT.

This clonotype was detected only a few times. This chain connects TRBV7-9 to TRBJ2-7; 7 nucleotides line up with TRBD2. CDR1 and CDR2 (germline): SEHNR, FQNEAQ (reference sequence). The length of the CDR3 is 15 residues. After removal of 6 bases from V and 0 bases from J, the junction contained 8 bases not matched to a gene. The CDR3 DNA reads as TGTGCCAGCAGTGGGGGGGTTACCAGCTCCTACGAGCAGTACTTC. The encoded protein is CASSGGVTSSYEQYF.

This clonotype was found a few times. This chain links TRBV5-6 with TRBJ2-2; no clear D gene. The CDR3 runs to 14 residues. V shed 6 bases and J shed 6 bases, with 15 bases lying between them. Germline V gene sequence: CDR1 SGHDT, CDR2 YYEEEE. CDR3 in DNA: TGTGCCAGCAAGGTCACTCCGCAGGCCGGGGAGCTGTTTTTT. Its translation: CASKVTPQAGELFF.

In its sample, this clonotype was seen many times. This chain uses TRBV5-1 with TRBJ2-3, with 10 bases identical to TRBD2. Trimming took 0 bases from V and 2 from J; bases not matched to a gene: 3. The CDR3 totals 16 residues. Germline CDR1 reads SGHRS; CDR2 reads YFSETQ. The DNA of the CDR3 is TGCGCCAGCAGCTTGGCCCTAGCGGGGGACACAGATACGCAGTATTTT. It translates to CASSLALAGDTDTQYF.

V usage is TRBV9 and J usage is TRBJ1-5, with D hard to call. The CDR3 spans 15 residues. CDR1 and CDR2 from the germline V gene are SGDLS and YYNGEE. The V end was cut by 0 bases, the J end by 5 bases, with 12 bases between. The CDR3, as DNA: TGTGCCAGCAGCGTAGGGGTAGGTGGCTATCAGCCCCAGCATTTT. It encodes CASSVGVGGYQPQHF.

This clonotype was seen a handful of times. The rearrangement uses TRBV6-1 and TRBJ2-7; 11 bases fit TRBD2. This CDR3 is 14 amino acids long. The V gene's germline CDR1 is MNHNS and CDR2 SASEGT. Germline trimming cut 5 bases from V and 5 bases from J; bases unmatched to any gene: 5. CDR3 sequence reads: CASSTTSGADEQYF. The CDR3, as DNA: TGTGCCAGCAGTACGACTAGCGGGGCCGACGAGCAGTACTTC.

This clonotype occurred a few times. The rearrangement joins TRBV5-1 to TRBJ2-3; D gene uncertain. In germline, CDR1 is SGHRS, CDR2 YFSETQ. CDR3 size: 16 residues. With 4 bases removed from V and 6 bases from J, the gap between germline ends came to 21 bases. CDR3 DNA: TGCGCCAGCAGCCCTCAATCGGCCCGTTACCGGGATACGCAGTATTTT. Translation: CASSPQSARYRDTQYF.

V usage is TRBV28 and J usage is TRBJ1-1; D might be TRBD1 (6 bases). This CDR3 has 12 residues. The V end was cut by 7 bases, the J end by 11 bases, with 17 bases between. Germline V gene lookup returns CDR1 MDHEN and CDR2 SYDVKM. CDR3 sequence reads: CASTPDRLFAFF. In DNA, the CDR3 is TGTGCCAGCACTCCCGACAGGCTCTTCGCTTTCTTT.

This clonotype was found a few times. The chain combines TRBV28 with TRBJ2-7; 8 nucleotides match TRBD2. The J segment lost 8 bases and the V segment lost 2 bases, leaving 11 bases of the junction unmatched. CDR1 is MDHEN and CDR2 is SYDVKM in the germline V gene. The CDR3 consists of 15 residues. This CDR3 is CASSLIKREGAKQYF. The CDR3 bases are TGTGCCAGCAGTTTAATCAAACGGGAGGGTGCTAAGCAGTACTTC.

In its sample, this clonotype was seen a few times. The V call is TRBV24-1, the J call TRBJ2-5; TRBD2 matches 8 bases. Germline V gene data show CDR1 as KGHDR and CDR2 as SFDVKD. The CDR3 has 14 amino acids. After removal of 4 bases from V and 7 bases from J, the junction contained 7 bases not matched to a gene. CDR3 in DNA: TGTGCCACCAGTGACTCGGGGGGGAGGGGGACCCAGTACTTC. Translating gives CATSDSGGRGTQYF.

This clonotype was counted at least ten times. The chain joins TRBV25-1 to TRBJ1-4; 7 bases are a match to TRBD1. The CDR3 runs to 15 residues. With 2 bases clipped from V and 3 bases from J, the junction kept 3 bases outside the gene matches. CDR1 is MGHDK and CDR2 is SYGVNS in the germline V gene. For the CDR3, the DNA is TGTGCCAGCAGTGAAGCGACAGGGTCTAATGAAAAACTGTTTTTT. This translates into CASSEATGSNEKLFF.

This clonotype appeared a few times. The chain carries TRBV15 and TRBJ2-1; the D call may be TRBD1 or TRBD2 (5 bases each). Germline CDR1 reads LNHNV; CDR2 reads YYDKDF (reference sequence). With 4 bases removed from V and 11 bases from J, the gap between germline ends came to 12 bases. The CDR3 length is 12 residues. The CDR3 DNA is TGTGCCACCAGCACCCCCGGGACCAAGCAGTTCTTC. This sequence encodes CATSTPGTKQFF.

This sequence joins TRBV4-2 and TRBJ2-7; D gene unclear. Germline V CDR1 and CDR2: LGHNA, YNFKEQ. This CDR3 is 16 amino acids long. Trimming took 0 bases from V and 2 from J, leaving 14 bases between them. The chain's CDR3 is CASSQDYGGTPYEQYF. CDR3 DNA sequence: TGTGCCAGCAGCCAAGATTATGGTGGTACCCCCTACGAGCAGTACTTC.

This clonotype was found a few times. The rearrangement joins TRBV29-1 to TRBJ2-1; 9 bases are a match to TRBD1. Trimming cost V 6 bases and J 4 bases; bases outside gene matches: 7. Germline loops: CDR1 SQVTM, CDR2 ANQGSEA. The CDR3 length is 14 residues. The CDR3 sequence is CSVPGQGTYNEQFF. The CDR3 DNA is TGCAGCGTGCCGGGACAGGGAACTTACAATGAGCAGTTCTTC.

J is TRBJ2-2 and V is TRBV6-5; 9 bases agree with TRBD2. The CDR3 sequence is 16 residues long. Germline V gene data show CDR1 as MNHEY and CDR2 as SVGAGI. The V and J ends lost 1 base and 4 bases, in that order; junction bases with no gene match: 4. The CDR3 DNA is TGTGCCAGCAGTTACTTGGCGGGAGGGTTCACCGGGGAGCTGTTTTTT. This gives the protein CASSYLAGGFTGELFF.